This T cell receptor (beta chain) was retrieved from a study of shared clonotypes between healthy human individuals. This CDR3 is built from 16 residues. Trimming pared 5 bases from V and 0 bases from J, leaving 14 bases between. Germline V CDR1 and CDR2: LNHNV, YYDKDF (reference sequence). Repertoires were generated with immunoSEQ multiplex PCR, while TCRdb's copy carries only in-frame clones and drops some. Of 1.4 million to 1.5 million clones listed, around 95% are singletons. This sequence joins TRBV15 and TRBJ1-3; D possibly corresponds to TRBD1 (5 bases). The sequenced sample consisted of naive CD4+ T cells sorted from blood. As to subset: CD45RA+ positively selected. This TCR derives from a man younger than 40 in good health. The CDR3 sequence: CATSVSRGSSGNTIYF. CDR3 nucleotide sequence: TGTGCCACCAGCGTAAGTCGGGGCTCCTCTGGAAACACCATATATTTT.